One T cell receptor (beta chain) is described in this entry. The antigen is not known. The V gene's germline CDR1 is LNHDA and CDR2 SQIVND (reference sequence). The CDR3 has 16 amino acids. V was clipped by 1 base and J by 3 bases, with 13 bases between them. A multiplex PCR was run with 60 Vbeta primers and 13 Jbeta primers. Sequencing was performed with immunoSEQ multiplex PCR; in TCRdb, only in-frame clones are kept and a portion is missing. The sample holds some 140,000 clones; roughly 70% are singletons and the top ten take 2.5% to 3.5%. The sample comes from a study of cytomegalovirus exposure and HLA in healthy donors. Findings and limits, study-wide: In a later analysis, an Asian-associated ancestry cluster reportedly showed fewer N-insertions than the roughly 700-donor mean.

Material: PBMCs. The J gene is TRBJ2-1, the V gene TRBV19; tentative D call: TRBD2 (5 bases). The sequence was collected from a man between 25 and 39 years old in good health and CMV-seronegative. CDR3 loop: CASSIVASRNYNEQFF. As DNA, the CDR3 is TGTGCCAGTAGTATAGTCGCTAGCAGAAACTACAATGAGCAGTTCTTC.